This T cell receptor (beta chain) was sequenced for a study of identical twins. This clonotype was detected only a few times. Template switching, a step in the protocol, added a universal primer site, and cDNA carried unique molecular identifiers. TCRdb analysed the 5' RACE reads with MiXCR anew, one entry per CDR3 protein. The repertoire holds approximately 500,000 distinct CDR3 sequences, with about 24% as singletons. V dropped 6 bases and J dropped 0 bases, with 11 bases sitting between them. The CDR3 totals 15 residues. The V gene's germline CDR1 is SGHVS and CDR2 FNYEAQ. These same records also appear under a second study, on T cells expressing NK-cell markers. That paper adds: Dominant NKG2C+ clonotypes accounted for about 1.0-7.0% of CD8+ T cells in several donors.

Source material: CD4+ T cells sorted from blood. The J gene is TRBJ1-4, the V gene TRBV7-6; D ambiguous. The receptor's source is a woman aged 18-30 years in good health. In DNA form, the CDR3 reads TGTGCCAGCAGTCGAGGAGGGACAACTAATGAAAAACTGTTTTTT. Amino acids: CASSRGGTTNEKLFF.